The following is a TCR beta chain sequence with its context. The antigen is not known. Other DNA sequences from this sample encode an identical CDR3 as well. The data stem from a study of cytomegalovirus exposure and HLA in healthy donors. Overall study: Previous work identified 95 million to 140 million unique TCR beta sequences from around 200 million T cells.

General study results and limits: In a later analysis, the majority of CMV-associated beta chains seemingly showed HLA restriction. The authors considered a cluster of highly shared sequence variants likely to be a sequencing artifact. It was confirmed in vitro that three of the CMV-associated chains were specific for CMV antigens.

PCR used 60 Vbeta primers and 13 Jbeta primers. Assay: immunoSEQ multiplex PCR; the TCRdb copy retains only in-frame clones and omits some. This table has about 180,000 clones, around 80% appearing once. Germline V gene lookup returns CDR1 LNHNV and CDR2 YYDKDF (reference sequence). The CDR3 loop spans 13 amino acids. V was cut by 6 bases and J by 8 bases, with 14 bases left in between. The sample was PBMCs. The sequence was collected from a man between 18 and 29 years old in good health and CMV-seronegative. J is TRBJ2-1 and V is TRBV15; a possible D gene is TRBD1 (6 bases). CDR3 sequence reads: CATRARGEDEQFF. Written as DNA, the CDR3 is TGTGCCACCAGAGCCAGGGGCGAGGATGAGCAGTTCTTC. Variable domain in full (rest from reference TRBV15 and TRBJ2-1): DAMVIQNPRYQVTQFGKPVTLSCSQTLNHNVMYWYQQKSSQAPKLLFHYYDKDFNNEADTPDNFQSRRPNTSFCFLDIRSPGLGDTAMYLCATRARGEDEQFFGPGTRLTVL.